This T cell receptor beta chain was sequenced in a study of T cells in Graves' hyperthyroidism and ophthalmopathy. Researchers amplified the TCR beta CDR3 regions from RNA transcripts. Initially, a first-round RT-PCR of the TCR CDR3 employed the HTBI primer set. TCRdb ran MiXCR on the multiplex PCR reads and lists one entry per CDR3 protein. Here the sample spans roughly 290,000 distinct CDR3 sequences, approximately 12% being singletons. As regards this clonotype: A read error may be the cause here, since a much bigger clone is one base away.

Trimming removed 7 bases from V and 4 bases from J; junction bases left unmatched: 5. Germline CDR1 and CDR2: KGHDR and SFDVKD. The CDR3 has 13 amino acids. The rearrangement uses TRBV24-1 and TRBJ1-2; 7 positions agree with TRBD1. This TCR was sampled from a young woman with Graves' hyperthyroidism that later progressed to Graves' ophthalmopathy. The sequencing input was blood. CDR3 loop: CATSEDRIYGYTF. The CDR3 DNA is TGTGCCACCAGCGAGGACAGGATCTATGGCTACACCTTC.